The entry below describes one TCR beta chain. Its antigen is still unknown. Unique molecular identifiers were incorporated into the prepared TCRbeta library. TCRdb reanalysed the PCR reads using MiXCR and keeps one entry per CDR3 protein. The repertoire includes about 110,000 distinct CDR3 sequences, approximately 6% of them detected once, and more than 20% sits in the top ten. CDR3 length: 15 amino acids. The germline V gene encodes CDR1 SEHNR and CDR2 FQNEAQ (reference sequence). V was clipped by 1 base and J by 2 bases, with 6 bases between them. This record belongs to a study of T-cell reconstitution after alpha-beta-depleted transplantation in children. Study-level findings and limits: Where alpha-beta T cells came from about two months after transplant was reportedly several hundred expanded graft clones. One year after transplant, T-cell counts and diversity came mostly from newly produced T cells.

The source material was PBMCs, mostly from graft donor cells, sampled 360 days after TCRalphabeta/CD19-depleted stem cell transplant. The sequence was collected from a male patient under 10 years old who had a stem cell transplant for acute lymphoblastic leukemia, so the T cells may come from the graft donor. This sequence joins TRBV7-9 and TRBJ2-6; no reliable D call. CDR3 region: CASSLEGTGANVLTF. The DNA for the CDR3 is TGTGCCAGCAGCTTAGAAGGTACTGGGGCCAACGTCCTGACTTTC.